These T cell receptor beta chains were read from a single sample in a study of cytomegalovirus exposure and HLA in healthy donors. Assay: immunoSEQ multiplex PCR; the TCRdb copy retains only in-frame clones and omits some. The sample lists 85,000 to 90,000 clones; roughly 84% were seen once. The sample consisted of PBMCs. These receptors were obtained from a man under 40 in good health and CMV-seronegative. Each CDR3 is given with its conserved first and last residue. The D gene is left open where the match is weak. The size of a clone is reported for some rows only, either as once, few or many, or as a class for expanded clones.

>TRBJ1-6|NA|TRBV19|NA
CASSLGRGDNSPLHF
TGTGCCAGTAGTTTGGGGAGGGGAGATAATTCACCCCTCCACTTT
>TRBJ1-2|NA|TRBV30|TRBD1
CAWTRPGQGAYGYTF
TGTGCCTGGACCCGACCGGGACAGGGGGCCTATGGCTACACCTTC
>TRBJ1-2|NA|TRBV2|TRBD1
CASCRDRDYGYTF
TGTGCCAGCTGTCGGGACAGAGACTATGGCTACACCTTC
>TRBJ1-1|NA|TRBV7-3|TRBD1
CASSPTGGNTEAFF
TGTGCCAGCAGCCCGACAGGGGGGAACACTGAAGCTTTCTTT
>TRBJ2-7|NA|TRBV11-3|NA
CASSMDSYEQYF
TGTGCCAGCAGCATGGACAGCTACGAGCAGTACTTC
>TRBJ1-5|NA|TRBV7-9|NA
CASSPDSGNQPQHF
TGTGCCAGCAGCCCGGACAGCGGCAATCAGCCCCAGCATTTT
>TRBJ2-7|NA|TRBV11-3|NA
CASSLDRDEQYF
TGTGCCAGCAGCTTAGACAGGGACGAGCAGTACTTC
>TRBJ1-2|few|TRBV9|NA
CASRGGVGGYTF
TGTGCCAGCAGGGGGGGGGTAGGTGGCTACACCTTC
>TRBJ1-1|NA|TRBV21-1|NA
CASSPTQERTTEAFF
TGTGCCAGCAGCCCTACCCAAGAGAGAACGACTGAAGCTTTCTTT
>TRBJ1-1|NA|TRBV15|TRBD1
CATSRVQGRGGTEAFF
TGTGCCACCAGCAGAGTACAGGGGCGGGGGGGCACTGAAGCTTTCTTT
>TRBJ1-2|NA|TRBV7-9|TRBD1
CASSRTGLDYGYTF
TGTGCCAGCAGCCGGACAGGGCTCGACTATGGCTACACCTTC
>TRBJ1-3|NA|TRBV19|NA
CASSIVLGNTIYF
TGTGCCAGTAGTATAGTTCTAGGAAACACCATATATTTT
>TRBJ2-1|NA|TRBV9|TRBD1
CASSVRTGLNEQFF
TGTGCCAGCAGCGTACGGACAGGGTTGAATGAGCAGTTCTTC
>TRBJ2-3|NA|TRBV2|TRBD2
CASRSPGLAGTDTQYF
TGTGCCAGCAGATCCCCGGGACTAGCGGGGACAGATACGCAGTATTTT
>TRBJ1-5|NA|TRBV7-2|NA
CASSLYRDGNQPQHF
TGTGCCAGCAGCCTATACAGGGACGGCAATCAGCCCCAGCATTTT
>TRBJ2-1|NA|TRBV7-3|NA
CASSLTVPESSHEQFF
TGTGCCAGCAGCTTAACGGTCCCAGAGTCTAGCCATGAGCAGTTCTTC
>TRBJ1-5|few|TRBV5-5|NA
CASSLDNMSNQPQHF
TGTGCCAGCAGCCTTGACAATATGAGTAATCAGCCCCAGCATTTT
>TRBJ1-5|many|TRBV4-1|TRBD1
CASTPTGTGGYQPQHF
TGCGCCAGCACCCCGACGGGGACAGGGGGCTATCAGCCCCAGCATTTT
>TRBJ1-6|NA|TRBV5-4|NA
CASSLDYLRDSPLHF
TGTGCCAGCAGCTTGGACTACTTGAGGGATTCACCCCTCCACTTT
>TRBJ1-1|NA|TRBV5-4|TRBD1
CASRYGQGYTEAFF
TGTGCCAGCCGCTACGGACAGGGATACACTGAAGCTTTCTTT
>TRBJ2-2|NA|TRBV2|TRBD1
CASREGGFGNTGELFF
TGTGCCAGCAGGGAAGGGGGCTTCGGAAACACCGGGGAGCTGTTTTTT
>TRBJ1-5|NA|TRBV7-9|NA
CASSFQGLNQPQHF
TGTGCCAGCAGCTTCCAGGGTCTCAATCAGCCCCAGCATTTT